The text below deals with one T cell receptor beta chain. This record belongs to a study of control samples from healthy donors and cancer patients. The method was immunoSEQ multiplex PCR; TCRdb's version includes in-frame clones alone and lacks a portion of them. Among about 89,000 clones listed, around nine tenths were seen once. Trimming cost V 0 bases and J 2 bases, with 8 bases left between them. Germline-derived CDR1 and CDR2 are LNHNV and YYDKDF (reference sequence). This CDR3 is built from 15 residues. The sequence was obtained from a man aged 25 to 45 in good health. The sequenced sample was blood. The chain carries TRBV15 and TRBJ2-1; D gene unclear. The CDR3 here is CATSRERGTYNEQFF. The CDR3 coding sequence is TGTGCCACCAGCAGAGAAAGAGGTACCTACAATGAGCAGTTCTTC. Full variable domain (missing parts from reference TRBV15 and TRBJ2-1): DAMVIQNPRYQVTQFGKPVTLSCSQTLNHNVMYWYQQKSSQAPKLLFHYYDKDFNNEADTPDNFQSRRPNTSFCFLDIRSPGLGDTAMYLCATSRERGTYNEQFFGPGTRLTVL.